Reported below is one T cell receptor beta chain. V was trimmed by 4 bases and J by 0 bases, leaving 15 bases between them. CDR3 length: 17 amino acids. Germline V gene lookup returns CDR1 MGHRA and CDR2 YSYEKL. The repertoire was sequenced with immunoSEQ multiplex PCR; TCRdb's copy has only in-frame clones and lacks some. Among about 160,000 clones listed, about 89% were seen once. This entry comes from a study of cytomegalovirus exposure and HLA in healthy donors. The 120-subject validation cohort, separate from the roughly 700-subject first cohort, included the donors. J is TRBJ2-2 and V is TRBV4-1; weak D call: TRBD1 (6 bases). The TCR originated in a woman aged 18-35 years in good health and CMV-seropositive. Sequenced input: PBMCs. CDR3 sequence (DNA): TGCGCCAGCAGCCGGGACATCCAGTTCGCGAACACCGGGGAGCTGTTTTTT. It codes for CASSRDIQFANTGELFF.